This TCR beta chain comes out of a study of cytomegalovirus exposure and HLA in healthy donors. Study-wide results and limits: The likely origin of a cluster of highly shared sequence variants was a sequencing artifact. A few of the chains that were CMV-associated were confirmed in vitro to be specific for CMV antigens.

Primers: 60 Vbeta forward and 13 Jbeta reverse. Using immunoSEQ multiplex PCR, the repertoire was profiled, and TCRdb retains in-frame clones only, with some absent. The table shows under 200,000 clones, with around 85% occurring only once. In the case of this clone: Its antigen is not known.

CDR3 length equals 13 residues. Looked up from germline, CDR1 is SGHRS and CDR2 is YFSETQ. After removal of 0 bases from V and 8 bases from J, the junction contained 2 bases not matched to a gene. The chain has TRBV5-1 and TRBJ1-2, with TRBD1 matching over 9 bases. The specimen sequenced was PBMCs. This clonotype was obtained from a human donor in good health. CDR3 sequence: CASSLGTGEGYTF. Written as DNA, the CDR3 is TGCGCCAGCAGCTTGGGGACAGGGGAGGGCTACACCTTC.